This T cell receptor (beta chain) was sequenced in a study of shared clonotypes between healthy human individuals. Germline CDR1 reads SGHRS; CDR2 reads YFSETQ. Trimming took 4 bases from V and 6 from J, leaving 9 bases between them. The CDR3 is 12 amino acids. Several immunoSEQ 96-well plates shared each subset's DNA, each plate a replicate. Produced via immunoSEQ multiplex PCR; TCRdb's table is partial and in-frame only. The table lists around 510,000 clones, about 96% of them singletons, with about 0.059% in the top ten. This clonotype was obtained from a woman aged 25 to 39 in good health. This chain uses TRBV5-1 with TRBJ2-3; no firm D call. The specimen sequenced was naive CD4+ T cells sorted from blood. Subset described: CD45RA+ positively selected. DNA of the CDR3: TGCGCCAGCAGCAACCCTGGTGATACGCAGTATTTT. Residues: CASSNPGDTQYF.